The source of this TCR beta chain is a study of T-cell memory formation after mild COVID-19. General observations from the study: Clones contracting across day 15 to 85 had a balanced CD4/CD8 profile; later expanding clones leaned CD4+. Shrinking CD4+ clones were chiefly CM and EM; CD8+ ones were chiefly EMRA.

Germline assignment: CDR1 SGHNT and CDR2 YYREEE (reference sequence). This CDR3 comprises 17 residues. V dropped 1 base and J dropped 5 bases, with 18 bases sitting between them. TCRdb redid the calling of the 5' RACE reads with MiXCR, one entry per CDR3 protein. The sample includes 550,000 to 600,000 distinct CDR3 sequences, 15% to 20% seen only once; the top ten take about 8.1%. Of note for this clonotype: Its antigen is as yet unknown.

The sequenced material came from PBMCs or a T cell subset sorted from them (not recorded which). The chain recombines TRBV5-4 with TRBJ1-4; D is perhaps TRBD1 (5 bases). The clonotype was recovered from an adult woman who had mild COVID-19 (a few samples of this study predate the infection). Cell type and time point are not known. CDR3 sequence reads: CASSLLSPTGENEKLFF. CDR3 in DNA: TGTGCCAGCAGCTTGCTAAGTCCCACAGGAGAGAATGAAAAACTGTTTTTT. Full variable domain (outside the CDR3, taken from reference TRBV5-4 and TRBJ1-4): ETGVTQSPTHLIKTRGQQVTLRCSSQSGHNTVSWYQQALGQGPQFIFQYYREEENGRGNFPPRFSGLQFPNYSSELNVNALELDDSALYLCASSLLSPTGENEKLFFGSGTQLSVL.